This entry lists 18 T cell receptor beta chains sequenced from one sample in a study of T cell responses to AZD1222 COVID-19 vaccine. TCRdb's table, derived via immunoSEQ multiplex PCR, lists solely in-frame clones and lacks some. The table lists 200,000 to 300,000 clones, approximately 95% of them singletons, with 0.55% in the top ten. The sample consisted of peripheral blood, taken on day 0 of AZD1222 vaccination. These TCRs come from an adult in good health.

The chain uses TRBV7-9 and TRBJ1-1, with unresolved D. The CDR3 is 14 amino acids. The V gene lost 8 bases and the J gene lost 2 bases, with 15 bases spanning the gap. CDR1 is SEHNR and CDR2 is FQNEAQ in the germline V gene (reference sequence). CDR3 nucleotide sequence: TGTGCCAGCGGAACCGAGACGGTCAACACTGAAGCTTTCTTT. Its translation: CASGTETVNTEAFF.

In its sample, this clone was seen a few times. J is TRBJ2-1 and V is TRBV27, with TRBD2 matching over 8 bases. The CDR3 is 14 amino acids. Germline-derived CDR1 and CDR2 are MNHEY and SMNVEV (reference sequence). J lost 5 bases, V lost 6 bases, and 6 bases had no gene match. The CDR3 here is CASRAGGVNNEQFF. In DNA form, the CDR3 reads TGTGCCAGCAGGGCGGGAGGTGTAAACAATGAGCAGTTCTTC.

The chain carries TRBV6-5 and TRBJ1-2; D ambiguous. The length of the CDR3 is 15 residues. The ends were cut back, 3 bases at V and 6 bases at J, with 17 bases in the middle. Germline loops: CDR1 MNHEY, CDR2 SVGAGI. Here the CDR3 DNA reads TGTGCCAGCAGTTATTGGACCTCTAGTTCCCATGGCTACACCTTC. Translation gives CASSYWTSSSHGYTF.

The rearrangement uses TRBV28 and TRBJ1-5, with TRBD1 as a possible D gene (5 bases). From germline, CDR1 is MDHEN and CDR2 SYDVKM. The ends were cut back, 2 bases at V and 0 bases at J, with 26 bases in the middle. The CDR3 runs to 21 residues. CDR3 nucleotide sequence: TGTGCCAGCAGTTTACGTGGGGCGTGGCAGGGCAGAGGTTTTAGCAATCAGCCCCAGCATTTT. This gives the protein CASSLRGAWQGRGFSNQPQHF.

V is TRBV28 and J is TRBJ1-6; TRBD1 matches at 9 bases. The CDR3 extends over 16 amino acids. CDR1 is MDHEN and CDR2 is SYDVKM in the germline V gene. Trimming took 4 bases from V and 8 from J; bases not matched to a gene: 9. CDR3 in amino acids: CASSSEDRGYHSPLHF. The CDR3 nucleotides read TGTGCCAGCAGTTCCGAGGACAGGGGATACCATTCACCCCTCCACTTT.

This chain joins TRBV28 and TRBJ2-7; D possibly uses TRBD1 or TRBD2 (5 bases each). Trimming took 3 bases from V and 0 from J, leaving 18 bases between them. The V gene's germline CDR1 is MDHEN and CDR2 SYDVKM. The length of the CDR3 is 17 residues. CDR3 DNA sequence: TGTGCCAGCAGTTTTCTCTTTAGGTCAGGGAGCTCCTACGAGCAGTACTTC. This encodes CASSFLFRSGSSYEQYF.

In this sample, this clone turned up once. The J gene is TRBJ1-2, the V gene TRBV10-2; possibly TRBD1 for D (6 bases). The germline V gene encodes CDR1 WSHSY and CDR2 SAAADI. V was shortened by 7 bases and J by 8 bases, with 17 bases between the two germline ends. The CDR3 is 13 residues long. The CDR3 protein is CASTPNREGGYTF. CDR3 coding DNA: TGCGCCAGCACCCCGAACAGGGAGGGCGGCTACACCTTC.

The chain carries TRBV27 and TRBJ2-2; D assignment may be TRBD1 or TRBD2 (7 bases each). Germline CDR1 is MNHEY and CDR2 is SMNVEV (reference sequence). This CDR3 region has 16 residues. The V end was cut by 5 bases, the J end by 6 bases, with 19 bases between. Here the CDR3 DNA reads TGTGCCAGCAGTCCCCCCAGGCGGGGGACAGCCGGGGAGCTGTTTTTT. Amino acids: CASSPPRRGTAGELFF.

The chain couples TRBV28 to TRBJ2-7; possibly TRBD2 for D (6 bases). Germline CDR1 MDHEN, CDR2 SYDVKM. Deletions cut 7 bases from V and 3 bases from J, with 10 bases between. The CDR3 consists of 12 residues. CDR3 in DNA: TGTGCCAGCATGGGAGGCGGCTACGAGCAGTACTTC. Its translation: CASMGGGYEQYF.

This clone was recorded a few times. The chain recombines TRBV28 with TRBJ2-2; TRBD1 matches at 8 bases. This CDR3 region has 14 residues. Germline values: CDR1 MDHEN, CDR2 SYDVKM. With 6 bases clipped from V and 5 bases from J, the junction kept 5 bases outside the gene matches. DNA for the CDR3: TGTGCCAGCAGACCAGGGGGCAGGACCGGGGAGCTGTTTTTT. Its protein is CASRPGGRTGELFF.

Written as DNA, the CDR3 is TGTGCCAGCAGTTTATACGACAGATTGAACACTGAAGCTTTCTTT. Its translation: CASSLYDRLNTEAFF. The chain combines TRBV28 with TRBJ1-1; D is possibly TRBD1 (5 bases). V lost 1 base to trimming and J lost 0 bases, with 9 bases between them. The germline V gene encodes CDR1 MDHEN and CDR2 SYDVKM. The CDR3 sequence is 15 residues long.

The genes are TRBV2 and TRBJ1-2; D unresolved. The CDR3 covers 13 residues. The V end lost 5 bases, the J end lost 1 base, and 8 bases lay between the germline ends. Germline assignment: CDR1 SNHLY and CDR2 FYNNEI. CDR3 nucleotide sequence: TGTGCCAGCAGTCCCACAGTTAACTATGGCTACACCTTC. Its translation: CASSPTVNYGYTF.

This chain uses TRBV7-2 with TRBJ2-7; TRBD2 agrees at 8 bases. This CDR3 has 15 residues. V gave up 1 base and J gave up 7 bases; unmatched junction bases: 9. The germline V gene has CDR1 SGHTA and CDR2 FQGNSA. CDR3 in DNA: TGTGCCAGCAGCTTAGTGCTAGCGGGTACGGGGGAGCAGTACTTC. It specifies CASSLVLAGTGEQYF.

The chain links TRBV5-1 to TRBJ1-2; TRBD1 might be the D (6 bases). Germline V gives CDR1 SGHRS, CDR2 YFSETQ. The length of the CDR3 is 15 residues. The V end lost 3 bases, the J end lost 0 bases, and 12 bases lay between the germline ends. The CDR3 nucleotides are TGCGCCAGCAGCTCTGGACAGACTACTAACTATGGCTACACCTTC. This gives the protein CASSSGQTTNYGYTF.

The J gene is TRBJ1-5, the V gene TRBV7-8, with 8 bases identical to TRBD1. CDR1 and CDR2 from the germline V gene are SGHVS and FQNEAQ. The junction had 2 bases not matched to a gene; V was cut back by 6 bases and J by 1 base. The CDR3 extends over 14 amino acids. CDR3 amino acids: CASRTGESNQPQHF. CDR3 in DNA: TGTGCCAGCAGGACAGGGGAGAGCAATCAGCCCCAGCATTTT.

This rearrangement joins TRBV3-1 (or the pseudogene TRBV3-2) to TRBJ1-4; D not resolved. The V end lost 0 bases, the J end lost 8 bases, and 10 bases lay between the germline ends. The CDR3 is 14 residues long. Germline V gene lookup returns CDR1 LGHDT and CDR2 YNNKEL (reference sequence). The CDR3 here is CASSQDLAQEKLFF. For the CDR3, the DNA is TGTGCCAGCAGCCAAGATCTGGCCCAGGAAAAACTGTTTTTT.

The J gene is TRBJ2-7, the V gene TRBV19; D not resolved. Germline CDR1 is LNHDA and CDR2 is SQIVND (reference sequence). CDR3 length: 14 residues. V dropped 5 bases and J dropped 0 bases, with 11 bases sitting between them. The DNA of the CDR3 is TGTGCCAGTAGTCCTGACGCGAGCTCCTACGAGCAGTACTTC. It yields the protein CASSPDASSYEQYF.

This clone was observed a few times. The chain combines TRBV6-2 or TRBV6-3 with TRBJ2-1; possibly TRBD1 for D (6 bases). The CDR3 consists of 15 residues. Trimming shortened V by 4 bases and J by 0 bases, and 10 bases separated the two germline ends. Looked up from germline, CDR1 is MNHEY and CDR2 is SVGEGT. The CDR3 loop is CASSWTESSYNEQFF. The CDR3 DNA sequence: TGTGCCAGCAGTTGGACAGAGAGCTCCTACAATGAGCAGTTCTTC.